The source of this T cell receptor (beta chain) is a study of T-cell reconstitution after alpha-beta-depleted transplantation in children (dated by TCRdb to the mid-2010s). Some background on the complete study: Using TCR repertoire profiling, the study followed T-cell immune reconstitution in a quantitative way in children after TCRalphabeta/CD19-depleted allogeneic hematopoietic cell transplantation.

Comment on this clonotype: Its antigen specificity is not known. There are no base qualities to consult, and no much larger clone falls within one base.

The junction carries 17 bases between V and J, which are trimmed by 0 bases and 5 bases respectively. Reading the germline V gene gives CDR1 ENHRY and CDR2 SYGVKD. The CDR3 runs 16 amino acids, cysteine and phenylalanine included. The CDR3 DNA has 48 bases and is translated from base 1. The method was PCR. Sequencing used an Illumina HiSeq 2500. TCR library preparation used molecular barcoding, with unique molecular identifiers applied to normalize quantification of the TCRbeta repertoire. The public sequencing data were trimmed at Q25 with fastp and processed into clonotypes with MiXCR by TCRdb, which kept only in-frame beta chains. Every distinct CDR3 protein forms one entry, paired with its most common genes and DNA. The sample records almost 400,000 distinct CDR3 sequences, about a fifth of which are singletons. The leading ten clones occupy over 3.5% of the sample.

The sample in question was PBMCs from the stem cell graft donor, obtained from the stem cell graft. This clonotype originated in a human donor who donated a stem cell graft to a child with acute myeloid leukemia. This chain is built from TRBV10-3 and TRBJ2-7; D gene: possibly TRBD1, on 6 matching bases. This receptor has the CDR3 CAISESKQGRFHEQYF. The DNA sequence reads TGTGCCATCAGTGAGTCGAAACAGGGTAGGTTCCACGAGCAGTACTTC.